Detailed here is one T cell receptor beta chain. This entry is derived from a study of T cell responses to AZD1222 COVID-19 vaccine. Study as a whole: Both about-4-week and about-12-week second-dose recipients were combined.

Germline CDR1 reads MNHEY; CDR2 reads SVGEGT. V gave up 5 bases and J gave up 6 bases; unmatched junction bases: 8. This CDR3 comprises 14 residues. Measured with immunoSEQ multiplex PCR; TCRdb has only the in-frame clones, and not every one. The data contain approximately 180,000 clones, 85% to 90% of them singletons. The specimen comprised peripheral blood, sampled on day 0 of AZD1222 vaccination. This clonotype was sampled from an adult in good health. J is TRBJ1-1 and V is TRBV6-2 or TRBV6-3; 8 bases fit TRBD1. The CDR3 region has the DNA TGTGCCAGCAGTCAAAGATCAGGGGGCTCTGAAGCTTTCTTT. The encoded protein is CASSQRSGGSEAFF.